This T cell receptor (beta chain) stems from a study of cytomegalovirus exposure and HLA in healthy donors. The germline gives CDR1 SGHVS, CDR2 FQNEAQ. V trimming: 5 bases; J trimming: 3 bases; junction bases outside the gene matches: 7. This CDR3 has 14 amino acids. Generated by immunoSEQ multiplex PCR, the TCRdb table keeps only in-frame clones and is missing some. This table has hundreds of thousands of clones, over 75% appearing once. J is TRBJ2-7 and V is TRBV7-8; 7 positions match TRBD1. The receptor was derived from a woman aged 18-35 years in good health and CMV-seropositive. The sequencing input was PBMCs. The CDR3 loop reads CASSPRQGSYEQYF. The CDR3 region has the DNA TGTGCCAGCAGCCCGAGACAGGGCAGCTACGAGCAGTACTTC.